Each of the 25 T cell receptor beta chains below was sequenced from the same sample in a study of T cell repertoires in cytomegalovirus infection. MiXCR was run by TCRdb on the reads, yielding one entry per CDR3 protein. The data show about 310,000 distinct CDR3 sequences, roughly 17% seen once. The specimen sequenced was PBMCs. These receptors all stem from a human donor in good health (CMV status not recorded). Some clones in this sample may be carry-over from other donors' samples.

This clonotype was found a few times. J is TRBJ1-2 and V is TRBV4-3; possible D gene TRBD1, 5 bases. The CDR3 runs 17 residues. V lost 0 bases, J lost 8 bases, and 22 bases lay in between. CDR1 LGHNA and CDR2 YSLEER come from the germline V gene. The CDR3 loop reads CASSQDQRRGMVEGYTF. CDR3 DNA sequence: TGCGCCAGCAGCCAAGATCAAAGAAGGGGCATGGTGGAAGGCTACACCTTC.

There are many counts of this clonotype. The J gene is TRBJ2-2, the V gene TRBV6-2 or TRBV6-3; 7 bases fit TRBD1. Unmatched junction bases numbered 11, after V lost 5 bases and J lost 2 bases. Germline values: CDR1 MNHEY, CDR2 SVGEGT. This CDR3 has 17 amino acids. CDR3 bases: TGTGCCAGCAGTCCGTATAAGACAGGGCTAAACACCGGGGAGCTGTTTTTT. Amino acid sequence: CASSPYKTGLNTGELFF.

This clonotype has a handful of counts. This chain links TRBV6-5 with TRBJ1-6; a weak D match, TRBD1 (5 bases). CDR1 MNHEY and CDR2 SVGAGI come from the germline V gene. This CDR3 region has 17 residues. The ends were cut back, 5 bases at V and 7 bases at J, with 21 bases in the middle. CDR3 in amino acids: CASSVPRDLGGNSPLHF. The DNA for the CDR3 is TGTGCCAGCAGTGTCCCCCGGGACCTGGGTGGAAATTCACCCCTCCACTTT.

This clonotype came up a few times. The genes are TRBV5-5 and TRBJ2-1, with 7 bases that match TRBD2. Trimming at V came to 4 bases and at J to 3 bases, leaving 7 bases not matched to a gene. Germline V lookup: CDR1 SGHKS, CDR2 YYEKEE (reference sequence). The CDR3 is 15 residues long. CDR3 nucleotides: TGTGCCAGCAGCGGTGGGGGGGGAATCTACAATGAGCAGTTCTTC. It specifies CASSGGGGIYNEQFF.

The chain employs TRBV20-1 and TRBJ2-3; TRBD1 matches at 9 bases. There are 14 residues in the CDR3. Germline V lookup: CDR1 DFQATT, CDR2 SNEGSKA (reference sequence). After removal of 4 bases from V and 0 bases from J, the junction contained 2 bases not matched to a gene. The CDR3: CSATGQGSTDTQYF. CDR3 in DNA: TGCAGTGCTACAGGACAGGGGAGCACAGATACGCAGTATTTT.

The chain employs TRBV3-1 and TRBJ1-4; D is unclear. Trimming stripped 1 base from V and 7 bases from J, with 7 bases between. Germline V gene lookup returns CDR1 LGHDT and CDR2 YNNKEL (reference sequence). The CDR3 runs 13 residues. This CDR3 reads CASSQGFAEKLFF. The CDR3 coding sequence is TGTGCCAGCAGCCAAGGGTTCGCTGAAAAACTGTTTTTT.

The chain is built from TRBV20-1 and TRBJ2-1, with 9 nucleotides matching TRBD2. The germline gives CDR1 DFQATT, CDR2 SNEGSKA (reference sequence). The junction had 12 bases not matched to a gene; V was cut back by 3 bases and J by 0 bases. The CDR3 contains 18 residues. CDR3 residues: CSASAGGGAEGSYNEQFF. The CDR3 coding sequence is TGCAGTGCTAGTGCTGGCGGGGGGGCGGAAGGCTCCTACAATGAGCAGTTCTTC.

This clonotype was recorded a few times. V and J are TRBV4-3 and TRBJ1-1; no definite D call. CDR1 LGHNA and CDR2 YSLEER come from the germline V gene. This CDR3 has 14 amino acids. The V end lost 2 bases, the J end lost 1 base, and 8 bases lay between the germline ends. The CDR3 DNA sequence: TGCGCCAGCAGCCAAAACGTACGGAACACTGAAGCTTTCTTT. Encoded protein: CASSQNVRNTEAFF.

The sample holds many counts of this clonotype. V and J are TRBV7-2 and TRBJ1-6, with TRBD1 as a possible D gene (5 bases). The ends were cut back, 1 base at V and 8 bases at J, with 18 bases in the middle. CDR1 and CDR2 (germline): SGHTA, FQGNSA. The CDR3 is 17 residues long. DNA of the CDR3: TGTGCCAGCAGCTTAGATATTGTTCTGGGGCGATATTCACCCCTCCACTTT. Amino acid sequence: CASSLDIVLGRYSPLHF.

A word on this clonotype: The CDR3 ends on some other residue instead of the conserved phenylalanine or tryptophan, so this is likely a read error. The chain couples TRBV12-5 to TRBJ1-1; D is undetermined. The ends were cut back, 7 bases at V and 3 bases at J, with 9 bases in the middle. Germline values: CDR1 LGHNT, CDR2 FRNRAP. This CDR3 has 12 residues. CDR3 sequence reads: CASALEDTEAFS. The CDR3 DNA is TGTGCTAGTGCCCTGGAAGACACTGAAGCTTTCTCT.

J is TRBJ1-2 and V is TRBV20-1, with D possibly TRBD1 on 5 matching bases. Germline CDR1 is DFQATT and CDR2 is SNEGSKA (reference sequence). This CDR3 has 18 residues. V was shortened by 0 bases and J by 0 bases, with 20 bases between the two germline ends. The CDR3 spells CSARERTGRQNTNYGYTF. The DNA for the CDR3 is TGCAGTGCTAGAGAGAGAACGGGACGCCAGAATACTAACTATGGCTACACCTTC.

This chain links TRBV29-1 with TRBJ2-7; D is perhaps TRBD1 or TRBD2 (5 bases each). The CDR3 loop spans 12 amino acids. The V gene lost 6 bases and the J gene lost 3 bases, with 12 bases spanning the gap. CDR1 and CDR2 (germline): SQVTM, ANQGSEA. In nucleotides, the CDR3 is TGCAGCGTCGGGACGGATTACTACGAGCAGTACTTC. This translates into CSVGTDYYEQYF.

This clonotype has only a few counts. V is TRBV7-2 and J is TRBJ1-2; 12 bases agree with TRBD1. The CDR3 contains 14 residues. After removal of 5 bases from V and 8 bases from J, the junction contained 6 bases not matched to a gene. Germline values: CDR1 SGHTA, CDR2 FQGNSA. The CDR3, as DNA: TGTGCCAGCAGCCATGGGACAGGGGGCACAGGCTACACCTTC. This sequence encodes CASSHGTGGTGYTF.

This sequence joins TRBV20-1 and TRBJ2-5; no clear D gene. Between the trimmed V and J ends, which lost 4 bases and 4 bases, there was a span of 13 bases. Germline V gene lookup returns CDR1 DFQATT and CDR2 SNEGSKA (reference sequence). The CDR3 spans 13 residues. The CDR3 loop reads CSATSLGRETQYF. CDR3 bases: TGCAGTGCTACTAGTCTCGGACGAGAGACCCAGTACTTC.

The sample holds a few counts of this clonotype. An end of the junction differs from the germline gene, which may be a read error. V usage is TRBV6-1 and J usage is TRBJ1-4; unclear D gene. The CDR3 runs 13 residues. From germline, CDR1 is MNHNS and CDR2 SASEGT. The DNA for the CDR3 is TGTGCCAGCAGTGAAAATGGGCAAGCCCTACCGGATTTT. Translation: CASSENGQALPDF.

In its sample, this clonotype was seen a few times. The J gene is TRBJ1-6, the V gene TRBV20-1; possibly TRBD1 for D (5 bases). CDR3 length: 14 residues. CDR1 DFQATT and CDR2 SNEGSKA come from the germline V gene (reference sequence). With 7 bases removed from V and 0 bases from J, the gap between germline ends came to 10 bases. The CDR3 nucleotides read TGCAGTGAGTCAGGGAGCTCCTATAATTCACCCCTCCACTTT. It codes for CSESGSSYNSPLHF.

This clonotype was counted only a few times. The gene calls are TRBV5-6 and TRBJ2-3, with D unclear. This CDR3 comprises 18 residues. Germline-derived CDR1 and CDR2 are SGHDT and YYEEEE. Trimming cost V 3 bases and J 3 bases, with 23 bases left between them. As DNA, the CDR3 is TGTGCCAGCAGCTCCCCACTATTGGATTTCAGAGGTACAGATACGCAGTATTTT. Translation: CASSSPLLDFRGTDTQYF.

This clonotype was detected many times. The chain is built from TRBV4-1 and TRBJ1-4, with TRBD1 as a possible D gene (6 bases). The CDR3 is 13 amino acids. Germline CDR1 and CDR2: MGHRA and YSYEKL. Trimming removed 4 bases at V and 12 bases at J, with 15 bases between. This chain's CDR3 is CASSRGQRAELFF. CDR3 in DNA: TGCGCCAGCAGCCGCGGACAGCGAGCGGAACTGTTTTTT.

This clonotype was observed once. The V call is TRBV12-3 or TRBV12-4, the J call TRBJ2-1; 11 nucleotides line up with TRBD2. This CDR3 has 14 residues. Trimming at V came to 5 bases and at J to 12 bases, leaving 9 bases not matched to a gene. The CDR3 bases are TGTGCCAGCAGTCTGGGACTAGCGGAAGGTGGGCAGTTCTTC. Translation gives CASSLGLAEGGQFF.

This clonotype was counted at least ten times. As DNA, the CDR3 is TGTGCCAGCATGGCCGGATACGACACCGGGGAGCTGTTTTTT. It codes for CASMAGYDTGELFF. J is TRBJ2-2 and V is TRBV2, with D unclear. The CDR3 sequence is 14 residues long. The germline CDR1 and CDR2 sequences are SNHLY and FYNNEI. Trimming took off 7 bases at V and 3 bases at J, with 12 bases between the two ends.

The chain is built from TRBV12-3 or TRBV12-4 and TRBJ1-2, with 7 nucleotides matching TRBD1. The CDR3 loop spans 12 amino acids. After removal of 3 bases from V and 8 bases from J, the junction contained 3 bases not matched to a gene. CDR3 region: CASSFGRGGYTF. The CDR3, as DNA: TGTGCCAGCAGTTTCGGCAGGGGGGGCTACACCTTC.

In its sample, this clonotype was seen a few times. The rearrangement joins TRBV19 to TRBJ2-2; D gene unclear. The germline V and J ends were trimmed by 5 bases and 6 bases, with 7 bases remaining between them. This CDR3 spans 12 amino acids. The germline V gene has CDR1 LNHDA and CDR2 SQIVND (reference sequence). The CDR3 loop is CASSPLPGELFF. CDR3 DNA sequence: TGTGCCAGTAGTCCCCTCCCCGGGGAGCTGTTTTTT.

At least ten counts were recorded for this clonotype. The rearrangement joins TRBV6-2 or TRBV6-3 to TRBJ1-1; 8 bases agree with TRBD1. V was clipped by 5 bases and J by 0 bases; unmatched bases: 8. The CDR3 runs 16 residues. CDR1 is MNHEY and CDR2 is SVGEGT in the germline V gene. CDR3 DNA sequence: TGTGCCAGCAGTCCCTGGACAGGGACCATGAACACTGAAGCTTTCTTT. Encoded protein: CASSPWTGTMNTEAFF.

The table lists this clonotype with a few counts. V and J are TRBV7-9 and TRBJ1-1; D is perhaps TRBD1 (6 bases). CDR1 SEHNR and CDR2 FQNEAQ come from the germline V gene (reference sequence). V shed 1 base and J shed 5 bases, with 14 bases lying between them. The CDR3 runs to 15 residues. CDR3 DNA sequence: TGTGCCAGCAGCTTAGTGGGGCTAGGGGGAACTGAAGCTTTCTTT. Translating it yields CASSLVGLGGTEAFF.

This clonotype was observed many times. The chain couples TRBV7-2 to TRBJ2-2; 10 nucleotides agree with TRBD2. V gave up 4 bases and J gave up 6 bases; unmatched junction bases: 5. The CDR3 covers 15 residues. Germline lookup yields CDR1 SGHTA and CDR2 FQGNSA. DNA for the CDR3: TGTGCCAGCAGCTCGGGACTAGCGAGGCCCGGGGAGCTGTTTTTT. Translating gives CASSSGLARPGELFF.